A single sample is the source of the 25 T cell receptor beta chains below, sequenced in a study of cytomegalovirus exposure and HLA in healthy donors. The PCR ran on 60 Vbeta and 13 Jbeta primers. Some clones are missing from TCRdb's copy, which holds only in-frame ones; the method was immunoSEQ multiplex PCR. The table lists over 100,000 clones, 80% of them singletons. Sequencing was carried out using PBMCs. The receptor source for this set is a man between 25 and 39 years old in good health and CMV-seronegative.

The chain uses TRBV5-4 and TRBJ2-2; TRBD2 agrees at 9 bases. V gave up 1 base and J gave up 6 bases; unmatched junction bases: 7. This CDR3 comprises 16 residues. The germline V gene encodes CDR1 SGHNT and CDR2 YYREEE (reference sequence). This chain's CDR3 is CASSLFGGGAAGELFF. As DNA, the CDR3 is TGTGCCAGCAGCTTGTTTGGCGGGGGGGCCGCCGGGGAGCTGTTTTTT.

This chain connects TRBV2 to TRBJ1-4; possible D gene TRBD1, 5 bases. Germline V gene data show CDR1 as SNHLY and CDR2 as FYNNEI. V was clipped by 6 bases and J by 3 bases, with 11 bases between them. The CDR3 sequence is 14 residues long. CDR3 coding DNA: TGTGCCAGCAGGGGCGACAGCGCTAATGAAAAACTGTTTTTT. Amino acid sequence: CASRGDSANEKLFF.

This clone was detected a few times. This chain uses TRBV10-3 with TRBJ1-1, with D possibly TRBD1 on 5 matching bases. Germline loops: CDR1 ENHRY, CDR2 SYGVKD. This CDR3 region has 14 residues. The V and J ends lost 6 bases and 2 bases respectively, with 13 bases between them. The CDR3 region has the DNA TGTGCCATCAGATCTCCGGACACCAACACTGAAGCTTTCTTT. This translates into CAIRSPDTNTEAFF.

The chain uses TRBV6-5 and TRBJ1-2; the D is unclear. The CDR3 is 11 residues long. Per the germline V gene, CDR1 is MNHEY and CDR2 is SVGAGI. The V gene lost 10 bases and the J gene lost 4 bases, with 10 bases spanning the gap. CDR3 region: CATLSLYGYTF. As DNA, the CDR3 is TGTGCCACCCTGTCCCTCTATGGCTACACCTTC.

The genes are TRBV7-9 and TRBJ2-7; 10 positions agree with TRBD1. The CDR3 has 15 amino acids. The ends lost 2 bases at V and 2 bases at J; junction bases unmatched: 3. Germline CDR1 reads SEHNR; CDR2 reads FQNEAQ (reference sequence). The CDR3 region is CASSLTGQGPYEQYF. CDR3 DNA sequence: TGTGCCAGCAGCTTAACGGGACAGGGGCCCTACGAGCAGTACTTC. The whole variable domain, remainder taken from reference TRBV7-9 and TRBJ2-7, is DTGVSQNPRHKITKRGQNVTFRCDPISEHNRLYWYRQTLGQGPEFLTYFQNEAQLEKSRLLSDRFSAERPKGSFSTLEIQRTEQGDSAMYLCASSLTGQGPYEQYFGPGTRLTVT.

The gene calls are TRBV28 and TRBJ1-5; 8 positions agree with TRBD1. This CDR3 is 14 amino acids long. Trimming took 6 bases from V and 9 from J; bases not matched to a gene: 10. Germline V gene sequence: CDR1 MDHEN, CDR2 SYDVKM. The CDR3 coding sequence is TGTGCCAGCAGGACCGGACAGGGAGCCCGGCCCCAGCATTTT. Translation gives CASRTGQGARPQHF.

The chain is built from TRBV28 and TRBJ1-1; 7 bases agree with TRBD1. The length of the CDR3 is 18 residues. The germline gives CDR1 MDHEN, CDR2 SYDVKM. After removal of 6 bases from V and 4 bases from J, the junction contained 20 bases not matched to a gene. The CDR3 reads CASRLTGQVYGGRTEAFF. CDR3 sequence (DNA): TGTGCCAGCAGACTGACAGGACAGGTTTATGGTGGACGCACTGAAGCTTTCTTT.

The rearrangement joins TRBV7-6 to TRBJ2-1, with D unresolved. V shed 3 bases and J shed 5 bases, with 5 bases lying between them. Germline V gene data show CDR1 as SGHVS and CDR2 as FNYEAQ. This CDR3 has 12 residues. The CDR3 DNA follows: TGTGCCAGCAGCTTTCAGAACAATGAGCAGTTCTTC. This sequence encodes CASSFQNNEQFF. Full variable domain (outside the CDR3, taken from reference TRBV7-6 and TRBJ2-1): GAGVSQSPRYKVTKRGQDVALRCDPISGHVSLYWYRQALGQGPEFLTYFNYEAQQDKSGLPNDRFSAERPEGSISTLTIQRTEQRDSAMYRCASSFQNNEQFFGPGTRLTVL.

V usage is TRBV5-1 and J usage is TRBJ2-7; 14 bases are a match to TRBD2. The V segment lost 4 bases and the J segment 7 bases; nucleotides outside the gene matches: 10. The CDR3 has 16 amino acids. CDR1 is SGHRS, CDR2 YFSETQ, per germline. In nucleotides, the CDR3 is TGCGCCAGCAGCAGGGGGACTAGCGGGAGCCCACTGGAGCAGTACTTC. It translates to CASSRGTSGSPLEQYF.

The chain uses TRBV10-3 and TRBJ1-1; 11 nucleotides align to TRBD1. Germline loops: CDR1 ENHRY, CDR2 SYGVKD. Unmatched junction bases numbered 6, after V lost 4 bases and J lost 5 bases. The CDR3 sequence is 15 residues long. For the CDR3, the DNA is TGTGCCATCAGTGGGGGACAGGGGGTAAAAACTGAAGCTTTCTTT. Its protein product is CAISGGQGVKTEAFF.

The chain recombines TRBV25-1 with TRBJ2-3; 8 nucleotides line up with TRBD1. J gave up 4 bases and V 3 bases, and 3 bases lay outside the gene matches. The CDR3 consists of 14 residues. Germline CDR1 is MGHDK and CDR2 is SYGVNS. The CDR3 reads CASSDRGRADTQYF. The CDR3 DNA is TGTGCCAGCAGTGACAGGGGGCGAGCAGATACGCAGTATTTT.

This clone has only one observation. CDR3 sequence reads: CASSVAGQGDNEQFF. The CDR3 nucleotides are TGTGCCAGCAGTGTAGCGGGACAGGGCGACAATGAGCAGTTCTTC. The chain carries TRBV6-1 and TRBJ2-1; a possible D gene is TRBD1 (9 bases). V gave up 4 bases and J gave up 5 bases, with 15 bases separating them. This CDR3 comprises 15 residues. Germline assignment: CDR1 MNHNS and CDR2 SASEGT.

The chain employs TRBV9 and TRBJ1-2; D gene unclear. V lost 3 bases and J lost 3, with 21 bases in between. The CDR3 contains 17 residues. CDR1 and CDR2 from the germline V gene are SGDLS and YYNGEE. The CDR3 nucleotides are TGTGCCAGCAGCGAGAACCTGGAGGGCCTGGCTCACTATGGCTACACCTTC. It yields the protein CASSENLEGLAHYGYTF.

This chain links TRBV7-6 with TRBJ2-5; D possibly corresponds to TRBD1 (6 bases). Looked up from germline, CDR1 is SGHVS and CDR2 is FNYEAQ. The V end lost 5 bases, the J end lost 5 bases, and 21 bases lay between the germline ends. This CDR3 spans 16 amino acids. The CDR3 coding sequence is TGTGCCAGCAGCCCCTTTGCGGGCAGAACAGGGGAGACCCAGTACTTC. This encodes CASSPFAGRTGETQYF.

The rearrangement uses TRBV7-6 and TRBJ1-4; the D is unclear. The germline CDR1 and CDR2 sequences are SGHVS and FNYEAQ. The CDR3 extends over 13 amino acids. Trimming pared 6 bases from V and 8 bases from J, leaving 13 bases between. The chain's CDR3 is CASRPRLGEKLFF. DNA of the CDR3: TGTGCCAGCAGACCTCGTCTGGGCGAAAAACTGTTTTTT.

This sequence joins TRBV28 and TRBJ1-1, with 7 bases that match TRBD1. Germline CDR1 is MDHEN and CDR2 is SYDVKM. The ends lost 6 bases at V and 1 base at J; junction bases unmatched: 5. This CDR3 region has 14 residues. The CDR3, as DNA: TGTGCCAGCAGCATTAGGGGGCCGAACACTGAAGCTTTCTTT. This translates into CASSIRGPNTEAFF.

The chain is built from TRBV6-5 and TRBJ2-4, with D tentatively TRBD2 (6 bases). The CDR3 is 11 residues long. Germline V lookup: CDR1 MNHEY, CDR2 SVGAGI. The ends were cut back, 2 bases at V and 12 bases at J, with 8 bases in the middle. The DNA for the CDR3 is TGTGCCAGCAGTTACCGCGGGGCTCAGTACTTC. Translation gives CASSYRGAQYF.

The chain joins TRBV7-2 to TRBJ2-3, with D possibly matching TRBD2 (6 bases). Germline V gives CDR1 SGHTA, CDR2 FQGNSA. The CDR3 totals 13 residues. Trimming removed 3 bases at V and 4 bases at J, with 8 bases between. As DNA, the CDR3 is TGTGCCAGCAGCTTGGGACTTCCAGATACGCAGTATTTT. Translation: CASSLGLPDTQYF.

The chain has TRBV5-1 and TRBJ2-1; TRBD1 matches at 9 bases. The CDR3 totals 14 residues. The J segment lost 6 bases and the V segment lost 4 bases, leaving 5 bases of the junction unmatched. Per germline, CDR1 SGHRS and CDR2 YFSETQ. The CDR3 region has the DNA TGCGCCAGCAGCCAAATGGGACAGGGCAATGAGCAGTTCTTC. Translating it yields CASSQMGQGNEQFF. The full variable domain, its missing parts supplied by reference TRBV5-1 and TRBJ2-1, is KAGVTQTPRYLIKTRGQQVTLSCSPISGHRSVSWYQQTPGQGLQFLFEYFSETQRNKGNFPGRFSGRQFSNSRSEMNVSTLELGDSALYLCASSQMGQGNEQFFGPGTRLTVL.

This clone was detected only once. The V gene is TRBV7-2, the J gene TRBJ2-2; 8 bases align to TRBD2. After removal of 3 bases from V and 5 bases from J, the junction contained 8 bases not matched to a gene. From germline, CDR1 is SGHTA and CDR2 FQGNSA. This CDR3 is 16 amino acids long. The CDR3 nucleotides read TGTGCCAGCAGCTTTAGCGGGGTCGGGGCGACCGGGGAGCTGTTTTTT. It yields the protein CASSFSGVGATGELFF.

CDR3 sequence (DNA): TGTGCCAGCAGTTTACGGACAGGGATCGAGGAGCAGTTCTTC. Translated: CASSLRTGIEEQFF. The gene calls are TRBV27 and TRBJ2-1; 8 nucleotides match TRBD1. The CDR3 is 14 amino acids. Trimming at V came to 2 bases and at J to 10 bases, leaving 7 bases not matched to a gene. The V gene's germline CDR1 is MNHEY and CDR2 SMNVEV (reference sequence).

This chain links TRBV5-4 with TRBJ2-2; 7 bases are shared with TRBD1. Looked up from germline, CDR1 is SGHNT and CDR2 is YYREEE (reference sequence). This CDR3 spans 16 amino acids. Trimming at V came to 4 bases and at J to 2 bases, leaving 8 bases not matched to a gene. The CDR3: CASSRSQGVNTGELFF. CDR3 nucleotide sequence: TGTGCCAGCAGCCGTAGCCAGGGGGTAAACACCGGGGAGCTGTTTTTT.

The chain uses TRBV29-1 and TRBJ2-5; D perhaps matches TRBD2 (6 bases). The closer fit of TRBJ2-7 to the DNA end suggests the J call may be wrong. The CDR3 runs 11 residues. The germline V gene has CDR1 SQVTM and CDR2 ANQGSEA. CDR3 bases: TGCAGCGTTGCAAGGGACTTCGAGCAGTACTTC. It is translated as CSVARDFEQYF.

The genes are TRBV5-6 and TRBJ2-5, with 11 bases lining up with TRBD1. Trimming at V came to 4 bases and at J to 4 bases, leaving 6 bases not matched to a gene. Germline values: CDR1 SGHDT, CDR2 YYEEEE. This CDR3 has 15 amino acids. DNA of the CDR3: TGTGCCAGCAGCGCCTCCGGGACAGGGGGAGAGACCCAGTACTTC. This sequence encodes CASSASGTGGETQYF.

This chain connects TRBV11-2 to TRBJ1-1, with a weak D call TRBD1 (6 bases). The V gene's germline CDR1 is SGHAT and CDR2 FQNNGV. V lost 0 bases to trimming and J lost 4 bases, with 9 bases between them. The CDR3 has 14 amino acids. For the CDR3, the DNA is TGTGCCAGCAGCTTAGAGGGGGCGGCCACTGAAGCTTTCTTT. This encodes CASSLEGAATEAFF.